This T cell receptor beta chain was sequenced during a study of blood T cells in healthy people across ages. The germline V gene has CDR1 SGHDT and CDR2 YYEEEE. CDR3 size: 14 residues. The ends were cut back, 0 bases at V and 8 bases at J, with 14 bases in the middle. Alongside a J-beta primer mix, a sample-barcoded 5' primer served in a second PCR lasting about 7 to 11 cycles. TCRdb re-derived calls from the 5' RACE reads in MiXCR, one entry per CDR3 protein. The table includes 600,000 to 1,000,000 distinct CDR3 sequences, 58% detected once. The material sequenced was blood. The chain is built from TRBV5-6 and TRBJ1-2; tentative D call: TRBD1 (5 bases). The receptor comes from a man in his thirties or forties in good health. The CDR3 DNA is TGTGCCAGCAGCTTGGCCGCAGGGTGGAGAGGCTACACCTTC. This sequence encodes CASSLAAGWRGYTF.